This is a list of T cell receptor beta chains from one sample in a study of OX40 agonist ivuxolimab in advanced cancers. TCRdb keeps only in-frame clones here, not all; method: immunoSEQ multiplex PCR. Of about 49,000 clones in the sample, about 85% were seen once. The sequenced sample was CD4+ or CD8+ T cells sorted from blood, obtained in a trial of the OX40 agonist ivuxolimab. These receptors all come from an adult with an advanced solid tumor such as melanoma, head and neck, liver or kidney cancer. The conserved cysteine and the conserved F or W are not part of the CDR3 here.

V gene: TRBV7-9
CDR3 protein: ASSLAGVTGGPHGYT

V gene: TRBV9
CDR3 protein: ASSVGDALGETQY

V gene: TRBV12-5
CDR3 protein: ASGLVRAGDNEKLF

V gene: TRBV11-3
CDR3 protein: ASSDNPGPHNEQF

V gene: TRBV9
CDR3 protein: ASSVGRDGDYGYT

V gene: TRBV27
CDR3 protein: ASGNSGLIEAF

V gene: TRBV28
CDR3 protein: ASSLEGPPEY

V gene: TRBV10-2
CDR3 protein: ASSESGREQGEKLF

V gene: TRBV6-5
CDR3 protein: ASRLTGGNEKLF

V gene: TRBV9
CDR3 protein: ASSATGWEAGELF

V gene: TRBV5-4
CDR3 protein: AGSFGIEAF

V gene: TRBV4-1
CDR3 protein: ASSQVSSSGDTQY

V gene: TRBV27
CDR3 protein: ASSPPLGNTEAF

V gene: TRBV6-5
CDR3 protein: ASSFYNEQF

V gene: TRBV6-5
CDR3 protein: ASSEDVYYGYT

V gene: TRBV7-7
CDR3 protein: ASSLGQYTEAF

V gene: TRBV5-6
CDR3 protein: ASSFGTSTDTQY

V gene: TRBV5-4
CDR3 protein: ASSVLGTDNYGYT

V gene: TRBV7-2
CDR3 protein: ASSLKSGELF

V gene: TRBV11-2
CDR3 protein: ASSLVGGKDEQF

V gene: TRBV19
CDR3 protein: ASSIPDSPGEKLF